Reported below is one TCR beta chain. The target of this receptor is not known. No base-level quality is on record; no much larger clone is a single base apart. This entry is derived from a study of cytomegalovirus exposure and HLA in healthy donors (dated by TCRdb to 2015 to 2018). With regard to the full study: In an earlier analysis of 587 of the donors, around 290 Gb of sequence data and about 110 million unique TCR beta sequences from about 179 million T cells were reported. An early release covering some 640 HLA-typed donors comprised around 300 gigabases of sequencing data and roughly 86 million unique TCR sequences. The genetic ancestry cluster associated with self-reported Caucasian donors included approximately 85% of the 398 genotyped donors. The study aimed to test whether cataloging public T cell receptors could reveal signatures of past pathogen exposure. The study profiled the T cell repertoires of about 640 subjects by immunosequencing and related them to cytomegalovirus serostatus. A separate validation cohort of about 110 different subjects was used in addition to the roughly 620-subject first cohort. To predict cytomegalovirus infection status, the study brought together high-throughput TCR immunosequencing, statistical association of individual TCRs with disease status, and machine learning. To study patterns of TCR occurrence, a later analysis re-analyzed previously published TCR beta repertoires from around 700 donors and added high-resolution HLA genotyping. In the later analysis, no new phenotypic data were used to find candidate immune exposures; instead, reliance was placed on TCR beta sequences and their occurrence across donors. To decide whether each TCR beta V gene segment behaved as functional or pseudogenic, an earlier analysis of some 600 of the donors relied on high-throughput TCR beta sequencing. Donor age, sex, ethnicity and CMV serostatus were compiled together with the repertoire data. A later genetic analysis used genome-wide SNP genotypes for about three fifths of the 666 donors, treating that subset as a discovery cohort. Every discovery cohort repertoire had been produced on one sequencing platform. HLA typing covered class I and class II loci at four-digit resolution. The number of donors typed differed by locus, with about 629-640 for A, B, C, DRB1 and DQB1, roughly 520 for DQA1, under 610 for DPA1, and approximately 470 for DPB1. Because of strong linkage in the cohort, roughly 5 DR-DQ haplotypes were treated as single units for association and clustering. On average, roughly 240,000 unique TCR beta nucleotide sequences were sequenced per donor among a few hundred genotyped donors of the cohort, with around 19% of those sequences being non-productive.

Counted from cysteine to phenylalanine, this CDR3 has 15 amino acids. Here the CDR3 DNA is all that survives: 45 bases in frame from base 1. V loses 7 bases of germline sequence and J loses 1 base, and the interval between the two ends is 17 bases. The germline V gene (reference sequence) gives CDR1 as MNHEY and CDR2 as SMNVEV. What the work shows at the level of the full study, not this receptor alone: CMV serostatus was the only immune exposure information available for the cohort. In a later analysis, HLA-associated TCR beta chains showed more clonal expansion and lower generation probabilities than non-associated chains that were equally common. When HLA alleles, especially DR and DQ, strongly co-occurred, attributing TCR associations to individual alleles was difficult. Because the 87-base-pair reads could not distinguish some IMGT-functional V segments, including TRBV6-2 and TRBV6-3, those segments were excluded. Because HLA typing was missing for some donors at each locus, association tests included only the typed subset. The classifier was reported to diagnose cytomegalovirus status with high specificity and sensitivity in both the original cohort and the validation cohort. Because counts were too low, under 20 rarely observed V segments, including chromosome 9 orphons, were left out of the earlier analysis of approximately 500 of the donors. A later analysis reported that several top co-occurrence clusters appeared linked to parvovirus B19, influenza, CMV and Epstein-Barr virus. In a later genetic analysis, fewer N-insertions in productive TCRs were reported among donors in an Asian-associated ancestry cluster than the 666-donor mean. In an earlier analysis of roughly 500 of the donors, most TCR beta V segments appeared in productive rearrangements about 90% or about 30% of the time, broadly matching IMGT annotations. In vitro tests confirmed that three of the cytomegalovirus-associated TCR beta chains recognize cytomegalovirus antigens. Correlated functional status among segregating V segments might reflect linkage disequilibrium, but an unknown experimental factor could not be ruled out. A later analysis found that most CMV-associated TCR beta chains appeared HLA-restricted, with HLA associations seemingly driven largely by CMV exposure. Sequencing depth was assumed to be roughly uniform across donors in the presence/absence analyses, though that assumption may not hold. A total of around 150 TCR beta chains were listed by the study as associated with cytomegalovirus. While some public TCRs were present in many individuals, most TCR sequences turned up only very rarely across donors. A further reported finding was that TCR beta sequences accurately predicted the HLA-A and HLA-B alleles for most subjects in the first cohort. In a later analysis, the rate of TCR association differed among HLA loci, with DRB1 alleles having the most associated TCRs and HLA-C alleles having the fewest. In this cohort, only TCR beta chains were sequenced, and detectable features were limited by the absence of alpha or paired-chain data. In a later genetic analysis, a missense DCLRE1C variant was associated with V-gene and J-gene trimming of TCR beta chains, and the association was replicated in an independent cohort. A later analysis associated 15,000 to 20,000 TCR beta sequences with specific HLA alleles at a false discovery rate of 0.05. According to the authors, the approach could potentially be generalized to other disease states and immunological phenotypes. A cluster of highly shared sequence variants was judged likely to be a technical artifact of the sequencing pipeline.

In total, approximately 700 healthy bone marrow donors made up the cohort. At the time of sampling, all cohort members were nominally healthy, though unrecorded immune exposures were likely present. The donor tested CMV seropositive, placing the donor among the 290 or so seropositive members of the cohort. Each donor provided a peripheral blood sample, and peripheral blood mononuclear cells were used for TCR beta sequencing. The Qiagen DNeasy Blood Extraction Kit was used to extract genomic DNA from the blood cell samples. Library method: the immunoSEQ multiplex PCR assay. The multiplex PCR relied on a mix of 60 forward primers for TCR Vbeta segments and 13 reverse primers for TCR Jbeta segments. The CDR3 region of rearranged TCR beta genes was amplified from genomic DNA with a multiplex PCR assay. On the Illumina HiSeq System, the amplified TCR beta libraries were sequenced as 87-base-pair reads. On the study's bioinformatics: A later analysis counted tens of millions of unique TCR beta chains across the roughly 700 repertoires, and 9 million to 14 million of these chains were shared by at least two donors. To remove PCR and sequencing errors, raw reads were error-corrected and collapsed into unique sequences using a nearest-neighbor algorithm that merged closely related sequences. Alignment of CDR3 sequences to IMGT reference sequences was used to assign V, D and J gene segments. For a sequence to be retained, a match of at least six nucleotides was required to both a V gene segment and a J gene segment. Rearrangements were classified as productive when the CDR3 lacked stop codons and remained in frame with V and J, and all other rearrangements were classified as non-productive. Following IMGT convention, CDR3 was defined as the stretch from the second conserved V-encoded cysteine up to the conserved J-encoded phenylalanine. The earlier analysis of fewer than 750 of the donors excluded sequences that lacked an unambiguous match to a single V gene segment. An earlier analysis of some 500 of the donors classified V segments as functional when productive rearrangements were above 56.7% and as segregating when the standard deviation between donors was above 5%. A statistical classification framework was built for diagnosing cytomegalovirus status from the catalog of TCR beta chain sequences. A later analysis assigned V and J genes by comparing TCR nucleotide sequences with IMGT/GENE-DB human TR gene sequences. A later analysis assigned CDR3 sequences and most-parsimonious VDJ recombination scenarios with the TCRdist pipeline. In a later analysis, each TCR beta chain was defined by its CDR3 amino acid sequence together with its V-gene family, and reads lacking a unique V-gene family were excluded. To address suspected cross-contamination and a sequencing artifact, a later analysis removed around 590 highly shared, low-generation-probability nucleotide sequences. In a later analysis, a clonal expansion index for each public chain was calculated from normalized within-repertoire ranks of inferred template counts. In a later analysis, generation probabilities were computed with a VDJ recombination model fitted to out-of-frame rearrangements, and the resulting probabilities were checked against IGoR. Hypergeometric tests were used in a later analysis to score TCR-TCR, TCR-HLA and TCR-CMV co-occurrence, with a repertoire-size bias correction applied to the TCR pairs. In a later analysis, false discovery rates were estimated by permuting HLA or CMV assignments 20 times. A later analysis grouped co-occurring TCRs with DBSCAN, adding TCRdist sequence similarity when clustering within HLA-allele-positive subsets. Repertoires with fewer than 30,000 or more than 120,000 public chains, plus five repertoires with anomalous nucleotide sharing, were excluded from co-occurrence clustering. Entries here come from immuneACCESS through TCRdb and include only in-frame sequences with V and J called. Some clones fail to appear in such tables; in the studies checked, an unresolved V gene covers under half of the shortfall, and the cause of the remainder is unknown. D and trimming were read from the DNA, whereas the V and J calls and clone size are those reported in that table. The sample table shows around 54,000 clones, and 60% to 85% are seen once. The ten largest clones capture around 8% of the sample.

This clonotype originated in a man aged 25 to 40 in good health and CMV-seropositive. The rearrangement joined TRBV27 to TRBJ2-7; a tentative D match to TRBD2 spans 5 bases. Sequenced sample: PBMCs. The DNA sequence follows: TGTGCCAGCAAAGGGAGTTCTACTGGGTCCTACGAGCAGTACTTC. It specifies CASKGSSTGSYEQYF.